The sequence of this T cell receptor (beta chain) was determined in a study of shared clonotypes between healthy human individuals. The CDR3 has 18 amino acids. After removal of 0 bases from V and 2 bases from J, the junction contained 9 bases not matched to a gene. Germline loops: CDR1 LGHNA, CDR2 YNFKEQ. Naivety among CD8 cells was defined by CD45RO negativity and positive CCR7 selection, thereby excluding terminally differentiated effector memory CD45RA+ cells. Data came from immunoSEQ multiplex PCR; TCRdb stores just in-frame clones and leaves some out. The sample comprises about 2 million clones, about 95% of which are singletons, and more than 0.95% rests with the top ten.

This receptor was taken from a man between 18 and 35 years old in good health. The sample was naive CD8+ T cells sorted from blood. This rearrangement joins TRBV4-2 to TRBJ2-7; the match to TRBD2 covers 11 bases. The CDR3 loop reads CASSQDLFNSGGAYEQYF. The CDR3 coding sequence is TGTGCCAGCAGCCAAGACCTCTTTAATAGCGGGGGGGCCTACGAGCAGTACTTC.